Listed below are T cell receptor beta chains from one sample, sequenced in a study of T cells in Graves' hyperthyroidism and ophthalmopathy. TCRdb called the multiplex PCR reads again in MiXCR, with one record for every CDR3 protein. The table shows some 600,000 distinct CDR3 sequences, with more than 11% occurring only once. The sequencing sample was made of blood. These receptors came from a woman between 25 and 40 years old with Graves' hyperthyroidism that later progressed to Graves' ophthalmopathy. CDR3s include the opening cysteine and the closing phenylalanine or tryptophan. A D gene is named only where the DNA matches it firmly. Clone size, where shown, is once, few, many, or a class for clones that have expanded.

CASSLSLGISYEQYF	TGTGCCAGCAGTTTATCGCTCGGCATATCTTACGAGCAGTACTTC	few	TRBV27	TRBJ2-7	.
CASSRGAFDEQYF	TGTGCCAGCAGTCGAGGGGCCTTCGACGAGCAGTACTTC	many	TRBV12-3/TRBV12-4	TRBJ2-7	.
CASRKTGVLNYGYTF	TGTGCCAGCAGGAAGACAGGGGTCCTTAACTATGGCTACACCTTC	many	TRBV2	TRBJ1-2	TRBD1
CASSDTGTGYTEAFF	TGTGCCAGCAGTGACACAGGGACAGGGTACACTGAAGCTTTCTTT	many	TRBV6-1	TRBJ1-1	TRBD1
CASSYSPGGPDEQYF	TGTGCCAGCAGTTACTCGCCGGGAGGGCCCGACGAGCAGTACTTC	many	TRBV6-5	TRBJ2-7	TRBD2
CASSPKSGGYEQYF	TGTGCCAGCAGCCCCAAAAGCGGGGGCTACGAGCAGTACTTC	many	TRBV3-1	TRBJ2-7	TRBD2
CASTQGNSYNEQFF	TGTGCCAGCACCCAGGGGAACTCCTACAATGAGCAGTTCTTC	many	TRBV28	TRBJ2-1	.
CASSLGSVDQPQHF	TGTGCCAGCAGTTTAGGATCGGTCGATCAGCCCCAGCATTTT	many	TRBV12-3/TRBV12-4	TRBJ1-5	.
CASSQRGGGYTF	TGCGCCAGCAGCCAACGGGGAGGCGGCTACACCTTC	many	TRBV4-1	TRBJ1-2	.
CASSHGQNYGYTF	TGTGCCAGCAGCCACGGACAGAACTATGGCTACACCTTC	many	TRBV12-3/TRBV12-4	TRBJ1-2	.
CASRRRSGRVSPNTEAFF	TGTGCCAGCAGACGGCGGAGTGGACGAGTTTCCCCGAACACTGAAGCTTTCTTT	many	TRBV28	TRBJ1-1	.
CASSFRGAGYEQYF	TGTGCCAGCAGTTTTAGAGGGGCCGGCTACGAGCAGTACTTC	many	TRBV28	TRBJ2-7	.
CSARNPPSSGSEIQYF	TGCAGTGCTAGAAACCCCCCCTCTAGCGGGAGCGAAATTCAGTACTTC	once	TRBV20-1	TRBJ2-4	TRBD2
CASSLKVLGGSSYNEQFF	TGTGCCAGCAGCTTAAAGGTCTTGGGGGGGAGCTCCTACAATGAGCAGTTCTTC	many	TRBV11-2	TRBJ2-1	TRBD2
CASSADRAEKLFF	TGTGCCAGCAGCGCGGACAGGGCTGAAAAACTGTTTTTT	many	TRBV7-8	TRBJ1-4	TRBD1
CASSALGGSYEQYF	TGTGCCAGCAGTGCCCTCGGAGGGTCCTACGAGCAGTACTTC	many	TRBV12-3/TRBV12-4	TRBJ2-7	.
CSVPTEGEQFF	TGCAGTGTTCCCACGGAGGGTGAGCAGTTCTTC	many	TRBV20-1	TRBJ2-1	.
CASSYSGTVTDTQYF	TGTGCCAGCAGTTACTCGGGGACAGTCACAGATACGCAGTATTTT	.	TRBV6-5	TRBJ2-3	TRBD1
CASSQRLNTEAFF	TGTGCCAGCAGCCAACGGTTGAACACTGAAGCTTTCTTT	.	TRBV4-2	TRBJ1-1	.
CASSDTPQETQYF	TGTGCCAGCAGTGATACCCCTCAAGAGACCCAGTACTTC	many	TRBV25-1	TRBJ2-5	.
CASSPWASGLYNEQFF	TGTGCCAGCAGCCCTTGGGCTAGCGGGCTGTACAATGAGCAGTTCTTC	many	TRBV3-1	TRBJ2-1	TRBD2
CAGGDPDGGYGYTF	TGTGCCGGCGGGGATCCGGACGGAGGCTATGGCTACACCTTC	many	TRBV19	TRBJ1-2	.
CASSPGTSGSNEQFF	TGCGCCAGCAGCCCCGGGACTAGCGGGAGCAATGAGCAGTTCTTC	many	TRBV5-1	TRBJ2-1	TRBD2
CASSRGTGGSYGYTF	TGTGCCAGCAGCCGTGGGACAGGAGGTTCCTATGGCTACACCTTC	few	TRBV7-9	TRBJ1-2	TRBD1
CASSHLQGLHTEKLFF	TGTGCCAGCAGCCACCTTCAAGGCCTTCATACTGAAAAACTGTTTTTT	many	TRBV27	TRBJ1-4	.
CSVGDRASGNTIYF	TGCAGCGTTGGGGACAGGGCCTCTGGAAACACCATATATTTT	many	TRBV29-1	TRBJ1-3	TRBD1
CSVWMSLDSAFF	TGCAGCGTTTGGATGTCTTTGGACTCTGCTTTCTTT	few	TRBV29-1	TRBJ1-1	.
CATSDSAFRDSTDTQYF	TGTGCCACCAGTGATTCCGCTTTCCGGGACAGCACAGATACGCAGTATTTT	few	TRBV24-1	TRBJ2-3	.